The 20 T cell receptor beta chains below were found in one sample sequenced in a study of human thymus T cells. Sequenced by immunoSEQ multiplex PCR; TCRdb stores in-frame clones only, minus some. The repertoire holds roughly 130,000 clones, with about 94% as singletons. Thymic material originated from resections removed in the course of corrective heart surgery. Sequenced sample: thymus tissue. These receptors all come from a boy under three years old with a congenital heart defect but otherwise immunologically healthy.

The chain carries TRBV6-1 and TRBJ1-2; D perhaps matches TRBD1 (6 bases). From germline, CDR1 is MNHNS and CDR2 SASEGT. Trimming shortened V by 4 bases and J by 1 base, and 13 bases separated the two germline ends. The CDR3 loop spans 15 amino acids. DNA of the CDR3: TGTGCCAGCAGTGGACAGGAGCCGCATAACTATGGCTACACCTTC. Translation: CASSGQEPHNYGYTF.

The V and J genes are TRBV2 and TRBJ2-3; 14 nucleotides agree with TRBD2. Trimming at V came to 6 bases and at J to 2 bases, leaving 7 bases not matched to a gene. CDR1 SNHLY and CDR2 FYNNEI come from the germline V gene. The CDR3 is 17 residues long. CDR3 DNA: TGTGCCAGCAGAGGGGGACTAGCGGGGGCCTTCACAGATACGCAGTATTTT. Protein sequence: CASRGGLAGAFTDTQYF.

V is TRBV4-1 and J is TRBJ1-2; D might be TRBD1 (5 bases). Germline V gene lookup returns CDR1 MGHRA and CDR2 YSYEKL. The V end was cut by 0 bases, the J end by 4 bases, with 15 bases between. The CDR3 sequence is 16 residues long. In DNA form, the CDR3 reads TGCGCCAGCAGCCAAGAGGCAGGGTTTGATTTCTATGGCTACACCTTC. It specifies CASSQEAGFDFYGYTF.

V and J are TRBV28 and TRBJ1-2; 10 nucleotides match TRBD1. The CDR3 has 13 residues. Trimming at V came to 6 bases and at J to 6 bases, leaving 4 bases not matched to a gene. From germline, CDR1 is MDHEN and CDR2 SYDVKM. For the CDR3, the DNA is TGTGCCAGCAGGGACAGGGGGTTAAATGGCTACACCTTC. Residues: CASRDRGLNGYTF.

The chain links TRBV11-3 to TRBJ2-7, with D uncertain. The CDR3 length is 14 residues. Trimming pared 4 bases from V and 5 bases from J, leaving 15 bases between. Germline CDR1 and CDR2: SGHNT and YENEEA. The CDR3 sequence is CASSWQVADDEQYF. For the CDR3, the DNA is TGTGCCAGCAGCTGGCAGGTGGCAGACGACGAGCAGTACTTC.

The rearrangement uses TRBV7-9 and TRBJ1-2; TRBD1 is a possible D gene (6 bases). CDR1 is SEHNR and CDR2 is FQNEAQ in the germline V gene (reference sequence). V lost 2 bases, J lost 4 bases, and 14 bases lay in between. The CDR3 is made up of 15 amino acids. The CDR3 loop reads CASSLSWGRSYGYTF. DNA for the CDR3: TGTGCCAGCAGCTTATCTTGGGGGCGTAGCTATGGCTACACCTTC.

The chain uses TRBV13 and TRBJ2-5; perhaps TRBD1 as D (6 bases). The CDR3 is 13 residues long. The ends were cut back, 4 bases at V and 3 bases at J, with 9 bases in the middle. Germline CDR1 is PRHDT and CDR2 is FYEKMQ (reference sequence). As DNA, the CDR3 is TGTGCCAGCAGCTACGGGACAAAAGAGACCCAGTACTTC. The encoded protein is CASSYGTKETQYF.

The CDR3 is CASSQGREKPSTNEKLFF. The CDR3 DNA reads as TGCGCCAGCAGCCAAGGGAGGGAGAAACCTTCAACTAATGAAAAACTGTTTTTT. The chain is built from TRBV4-1 and TRBJ1-4; D gene uncertain. Germline values: CDR1 MGHRA, CDR2 YSYEKL. The CDR3 is 18 residues long. Between the trimmed V and J ends, which lost 1 base and 0 bases, there was a span of 15 bases.

V gene TRBV9 combines with J gene TRBJ2-7; D ambiguous. This CDR3 region has 13 residues. The germline V gene encodes CDR1 SGDLS and CDR2 YYNGEE. The V end was cut by 2 bases, the J end by 5 bases, with 11 bases between. CDR3 amino acids: CASSVPPFNEQYF. As DNA, the CDR3 is TGTGCCAGCAGCGTGCCCCCTTTCAACGAGCAGTACTTC.

The V and J genes are TRBV9 and TRBJ2-3; the D gene could be TRBD1 or TRBD2 (7 bases each). The length of the CDR3 is 16 residues. Trimming shortened V by 2 bases and J by 1 base, and 14 bases separated the two germline ends. CDR1 and CDR2 (germline): SGDLS, YYNGEE. The CDR3, as DNA: TGTGCCAGCAGCGTTTCAGGGGGGGCCTGCACAGATACGCAGTATTTT. Encoded protein: CASSVSGGACTDTQYF.

The rearrangement joins TRBV7-9 to TRBJ2-1; D gene uncertain. Trimming removed 1 base at V and 3 bases at J, with 10 bases between. CDR1 SEHNR and CDR2 FQNEAQ come from the germline V gene (reference sequence). The length of the CDR3 is 15 residues. CDR3 DNA sequence: TGTGCCAGCAGCTTAGAAGGCAGATTCTACAATGAGCAGTTCTTC. Protein sequence: CASSLEGRFYNEQFF.

V is TRBV19 and J is TRBJ1-1; a weak D match, TRBD1 (5 bases). The V end lost 7 bases, the J end lost 5 bases, and 14 bases lay between the germline ends. This CDR3 has 13 residues. Germline values: CDR1 LNHDA, CDR2 SQIVND (reference sequence). CDR3 DNA: TGTGCCAGTAACATCCGGGGGAAGACTGAAGCTTTCTTT. Residues: CASNIRGKTEAFF.

In this sample, this clone turned up a few times. This chain joins TRBV10-1 and TRBJ2-7; D may match TRBD1 or TRBD2 (5 bases each). V gave up 5 bases and J gave up 3 bases, with 14 bases separating them. The length of the CDR3 is 14 residues. CDR1 and CDR2 (germline): WNHNN, SYGVQD (reference sequence). Here the CDR3 reads CASSSGTQVYEQYF. In nucleotides, the CDR3 is TGCGCCAGCAGTTCCGGGACGCAGGTCTACGAGCAGTACTTC.

The rearrangement joins TRBV6-1 to TRBJ1-5; D remains ambiguous. Germline CDR1 reads MNHNS; CDR2 reads SASEGT. The CDR3 spans 14 residues. Deletions cut 7 bases from V and 1 base from J, with 11 bases between. CDR3 in amino acids: CASKGSGSNQPQHF. In nucleotides, the CDR3 is TGTGCCAGCAAGGGATCGGGGAGCAATCAGCCCCAGCATTTT.

The rearrangement joins TRBV27 to TRBJ2-7; 12 bases fit TRBD2. The length of the CDR3 is 19 residues. With 4 bases clipped from V and 2 bases from J, the junction kept 15 bases outside the gene matches. Germline CDR1 is MNHEY and CDR2 is SMNVEV (reference sequence). CDR3 bases: TGTGCCAGCAGTTCTATTTCTCCTAGCGGGGGGGCTGGGGCCTACGAGCAGTACTTC. Residues: CASSSISPSGGAGAYEQYF.

The chain employs TRBV10-3 and TRBJ1-5; 7 bases line up with TRBD1. The junction had 9 bases not matched to a gene; V was cut back by 10 bases and J by 0 bases. Per the germline V gene, CDR1 is ENHRY and CDR2 is SYGVKD. This CDR3 is built from 15 residues. The DNA for the CDR3 is TGTGCCACCTTACAGGGGCCTTTTAGCAATCAGCCCCAGCATTTT. It translates to CATLQGPFSNQPQHF.

The chain links TRBV11-3 to TRBJ1-1; 7 positions match TRBD1. V shed 1 base, J shed 5 bases, and the junction held 4 bases outside the gene matches. The CDR3 extends over 14 amino acids. Germline loops: CDR1 SGHNT, CDR2 YENEEA. This CDR3 reads CASSLGPGGTEAFF. CDR3 nucleotides: TGTGCCAGCAGCTTAGGGCCAGGGGGAACTGAAGCTTTCTTT.

The rearrangement uses TRBV6-6 and TRBJ1-5, with 7 bases identical to TRBD1. Germline V gene sequence: CDR1 MNHNY, CDR2 SVGAGI (reference sequence). V dropped 4 bases and J dropped 2; count of bases not matched to a gene: 8. The length of the CDR3 is 16 residues. The CDR3 loop is CASSSIGGEGNQPQHF. CDR3 bases: TGTGCCAGCAGTTCTATAGGGGGCGAGGGCAATCAGCCCCAGCATTTT.

The sample holds one count of this clone. The rearrangement links TRBV19 to TRBJ1-5, with 8 bases identical to TRBD1. CDR1 is LNHDA, CDR2 SQIVND, per germline (reference sequence). J lost 1 base, V lost 6 bases, and 5 bases had no gene match. The CDR3 runs 15 residues. CDR3 in amino acids: CASSPDRVSNQPQHF. As DNA, the CDR3 is TGTGCCAGTAGCCCGGACAGGGTAAGCAATCAGCCCCAGCATTTT.

The V gene is TRBV7-2, the J gene TRBJ2-3; 14 bases map to TRBD2. Germline V gene data show CDR1 as SGHTA and CDR2 as FQGNSA. V gave up 5 bases and J gave up 3 bases; unmatched junction bases: 7. This CDR3 region has 17 residues. The CDR3 DNA reads TGTGCCAGCAGCCCGACTAGCGGGGGGGCCGGAACAGATACGCAGTATTTT. Translating gives CASSPTSGGAGTDTQYF.